The clone carrying this TCR beta chain has a single count. This table comes from immunoSEQ multiplex PCR, and its TCRdb copy is limited to in-frame clones, with some not included. The sample holds about 70,000 clones, 92% seen once. Per germline, CDR1 SGDLS and CDR2 YYNGEE. This CDR3 is 16 amino acids long. V shed 2 bases and J shed 2 bases, with 13 bases lying between them. These data are taken from a study of technical replicates of blood from a few donors. This clonotype originated in a human donor in good health. Source material: T cells isolated from PBMCs. The gene calls are TRBV9 and TRBJ2-2, with D maybe TRBD2 (5 bases). CDR3 nucleotide sequence: TGTGCCAGCAGCGTCTATGGGGAGATAAACACCGGGGAGCTGTTTTTT. Its protein product is CASSVYGEINTGELFF. The entire variable domain, with the rest obtained from reference TRBV9 and TRBJ2-2, is as follows: DSGVTQTPKHLITATGQRVTLRCSPRSGDLSVYWYQQSLDQGLQFLIQYYNGEERAKGNILERFSAQQFPDLHSELNLSSLELGDSALYFCASSVYGEINTGELFFGEGSRLTVL.